Listed here is a single T cell receptor beta chain. Antigen unknown. Attachment of unique molecular identifiers to individual cDNA molecules was performed. A single record per CDR3 protein comes from TCRdb applying MiXCR to the 5' RACE reads. The sample comprises tens of thousands of distinct CDR3 sequences, over 11% of which are singletons, and 3% rests with the top ten. This entry comes from a study of early T cells in non-severe SARS-CoV-2 infection. Study-level information: The authors sequenced bulk RNA from unsorted whole blood, leaving chains unpaired.

CDR1 is SGHAT, CDR2 FQNNGV, per germline. Trimming took 5 bases from V and 5 from J; bases not matched to a gene: 11. This CDR3 spans 16 amino acids. Whole-study results and caveats: Private and CD4 specificities were missed by VDJdb matching, which favored anti-spike CD8 responses.

This receptor was identified in an adult who was a healthcare worker with PCR-confirmed SARS-CoV-2 infection or an uninfected control (not recorded which). This chain uses TRBV11-2 with TRBJ2-5; 10 positions agree with TRBD1. Material: whole blood. The CDR3 reads CASSPSGTGEWETQYF. In DNA form, the CDR3 reads TGTGCCAGCAGCCCATCCGGGACAGGGGAATGGGAGACCCAGTACTTC.